The 20 T cell receptor beta chains below come from one sample, sequenced in a study of shared clonotypes between healthy human individuals. Profiling relied on immunoSEQ multiplex PCR, and the TCRdb table lists in-frame clones only, not all of them. The sample has 900,000 to 1,200,000 clones, around 78% seen once. Sequencing input: memory CD4+ T cells from PBMCs. Subset specified: CD45RA-negative fraction. Source of these receptors: a man aged 18 to 35 in good health. Some clones in this sample may be carry-over from other donors' samples.

This chain links TRBV18 with TRBJ2-3, with D perhaps given as TRBD1 or TRBD2 (5 bases each). This CDR3 region has 16 residues. V gave up 6 bases and J gave up 5 bases, with 21 bases separating them. In germline, CDR1 is KGHSH, CDR2 LQKENI. CDR3 nucleotide sequence: TGTGCCAGCTCGTTCCTGCCTGGGACGGTCGGAGATACGCAGTATTTT. This sequence encodes CASSFLPGTVGDTQYF.

The CDR3 region is CASSYLTVSYEQYF. The CDR3 DNA follows: TGTGCCAGCAGTTATTTGACAGTCTCCTACGAGCAGTACTTC. V gene TRBV6-6 combines with J gene TRBJ2-7; tentative D call: TRBD1 (5 bases). The CDR3 has 14 amino acids. V lost 3 bases to trimming and J lost 0 bases, with 9 bases between them. Germline V gene lookup returns CDR1 MNHNY and CDR2 SVGAGI (reference sequence).

The chain recombines TRBV15 with TRBJ2-3; D is unclear. The CDR3 has 12 residues. From germline, CDR1 is LNHNV and CDR2 YYDKDF (reference sequence). The V gene lost 5 bases and the J gene lost 5 bases, with 8 bases spanning the gap. The CDR3 region has the DNA TGTGCCACCAGCCTCCTAGAAGATACGCAGTATTTT. Its translation: CATSLLEDTQYF.

V gene TRBV9 combines with J gene TRBJ1-3; D is undetermined. The CDR3 sequence is 16 residues long. Germline assignment: CDR1 SGDLS and CDR2 YYNGEE. The V gene lost 3 bases and the J gene lost 0 bases, with 13 bases spanning the gap. CDR3 nucleotide sequence: TGTGCCAGCAGCGGGTCTATTACTACCTCTGGAAACACCATATATTTT. Translating gives CASSGSITTSGNTIYF.

The CDR3 spells CASRGQRNNQPQHF. The CDR3 DNA reads TGTGCCAGCAGGGGACAGCGTAACAATCAGCCCCAGCATTTT. J is TRBJ1-5 and V is TRBV19, with 7 bases matching TRBD1. The CDR3 extends over 14 amino acids. The junction had 8 bases not matched to a gene; V was cut back by 9 bases and J by 3 bases. Per the germline V gene, CDR1 is LNHDA and CDR2 is SQIVND (reference sequence). The full variable domain, rest sourced from reference TRBV19 and TRBJ1-5, is DGGITQSPKYLFRKEGQNVTLSCEQNLNHDAMYWYRQDPGQGLRLIYYSQIVNDFQKGDIAEGYSVSREKKESFPLTVTSAQKNPTAFYLCASRGQRNNQPQHFGDGTRLSIL.

The genes are TRBV18 and TRBJ2-1; 9 bases fit TRBD2. CDR1 and CDR2 (germline): KGHSH, LQKENI. V gave up 0 bases and J gave up 2 bases; unmatched junction bases: 5. The CDR3 runs 17 residues. CDR3 sequence (DNA): TGTGCCAGCTCACCACCTGGAGCTAGCGGGGCCTACAATGAGCAGTTCTTC. Protein sequence: CASSPPGASGAYNEQFF.

The rearrangement uses TRBV6-1 and TRBJ2-7; TRBD1 aligns across 8 bases. V lost 10 bases to trimming and J lost 7 bases; unmatched junction nucleotides: 15. Per germline, CDR1 MNHNS and CDR2 SASEGT. The CDR3 length is 14 residues. CDR3 sequence reads: CATRGWQGAGEQYF. The CDR3 region has the DNA TGTGCCACCCGTGGGTGGCAGGGGGCCGGGGAGCAGTACTTC.

In its sample, this clone was seen many times. This specimen includes other DNA sequences encoding the same CDR3. V and J are TRBV18 and TRBJ1-1; D call uncertain. CDR3 length: 15 amino acids. The germline V gene encodes CDR1 KGHSH and CDR2 LQKENI. Trimming left V 0 bases short and J 1 base short, with 9 bases between. CDR3 loop: CASSPPSPANTEAFF. The CDR3, as DNA: TGTGCCAGCTCACCACCGTCTCCGGCGAACACTGAAGCTTTCTTT.

This chain connects TRBV18 to TRBJ1-4, with TRBD1 identical over 8 bases. Germline CDR1 and CDR2: KGHSH and LQKENI. V shed 3 bases, J shed 8 bases, and the junction held 8 bases outside the gene matches. The CDR3 is 15 amino acids. In DNA form, the CDR3 reads TGTGCCAGCTCACCCCCGGACAGGGTAGGAGAAAAACTGTTTTTT. Translated: CASSPPDRVGEKLFF.

The chain couples TRBV11-3 to TRBJ1-1; TRBD1 is a possible D gene (5 bases). In germline, CDR1 is SGHNT, CDR2 YENEEA. The CDR3 sequence is 13 residues long. Trimming cost V 4 bases and J 11 bases, with 17 bases left between them. This CDR3 reads CASSSRWGDSAFF. The CDR3 nucleotides are TGTGCCAGCAGCTCCAGATGGGGGGATTCGGCTTTCTTT.

Of note for this clone: This CDR3 is missing its conserved last phenylalanine or tryptophan, likely due to a read error. The chain couples TRBV29-1 to TRBJ2-7; 9 bases are a match to TRBD2. CDR1 is SQVTM, CDR2 ANQGSEA, per germline. The CDR3 length is 13 residues. J gave up 4 bases and V 7 bases, and 8 bases lay outside the gene matches. The CDR3 DNA reads as TGCAGCGCTGTAGCGGGAGATGGGTACGAGCAGTACCTC. Translated, it gives CSAVAGDGYEQYL.

The rearrangement joins TRBV27 to TRBJ2-1; 14 bases align to TRBD2. Germline loops: CDR1 MNHEY, CDR2 SMNVEV (reference sequence). J was trimmed by 3 bases and V by 4 bases; bases with no gene match: 11. CDR3 length: 19 amino acids. The CDR3 nucleotides read TGTGCCAGCAGTTCGATGCCGGGACTAGCGGGAGTAGACTACAATGAGCAGTTCTTC. Encoded protein: CASSSMPGLAGVDYNEQFF.

This clone has just a few counts. The V gene is TRBV28, the J gene TRBJ1-2; D is perhaps TRBD1 (5 bases). CDR1 is MDHEN and CDR2 is SYDVKM in the germline V gene. This CDR3 is 14 amino acids long. Trimming shortened V by 4 bases and J by 6 bases, and 15 bases separated the two germline ends. As DNA, the CDR3 is TGTGCCAGCAGTTCCCCCGGCAGGGCCCATGGCTACACCTTC. Its translation is CASSSPGRAHGYTF.

This chain connects TRBV28 to TRBJ2-7; a possible D gene is TRBD2 (6 bases). Trimming took 1 base from V and 3 from J, leaving 16 bases between them. The CDR3 totals 16 residues. Germline CDR1 reads MDHEN; CDR2 reads SYDVKM. CDR3 in amino acids: CASSLSEGVSGYEQYF. CDR3 DNA sequence: TGTGCCAGCAGTTTATCGGAGGGAGTGAGTGGCTACGAGCAGTACTTC.

V gene TRBV9 combines with J gene TRBJ2-1; 11 bases agree with TRBD2. This CDR3 region has 20 residues. CDR1 SGDLS and CDR2 YYNGEE come from the germline V gene. After removal of 3 bases from V and 0 bases from J, the junction contained 14 bases not matched to a gene. In DNA form, the CDR3 reads TGTGCCAGCAGCGCCCGGACTAGCGGGCCCAAGACGGGCTCCTACAATGAGCAGTTCTTC. Its translation: CASSARTSGPKTGSYNEQFF.

J is TRBJ1-1 and V is TRBV11-2; no clear D. Deletions cut 0 bases from V and 7 bases from J, with 18 bases between. CDR3 length: 16 amino acids. Germline CDR1 is SGHAT and CDR2 is FQNNGV. The CDR3 spells CASSLDRMRGFDEAFF. The DNA for the CDR3 is TGTGCCAGCAGCTTAGATCGCATGAGAGGGTTTGATGAAGCTTTCTTT.

This clone was counted only a few times. Different DNA sequences within this sample yield the same CDR3. The chain uses TRBV5-4 and TRBJ1-3; D remains unclear. The ends were cut back, 0 bases at V and 1 base at J, with 5 bases in the middle. The CDR3 spans 14 residues. Germline-derived CDR1 and CDR2 are SGHNT and YYREEE (reference sequence). The CDR3: CASSLAGSGNTIYF. The CDR3 DNA follows: TGTGCCAGCAGCTTGGCGGGGTCTGGAAACACCATATATTTT.

A few counts support this clone. The J gene is TRBJ1-1, the V gene TRBV4-2; D is perhaps TRBD1 (5 bases). The CDR3 is made up of 14 amino acids. The V and J ends lost 4 bases and 4 bases respectively, with 13 bases between them. CDR1 and CDR2 (germline): LGHNA, YNFKEQ. In DNA, the CDR3 is TGTGCCAGCAGCCCAGGGCGGGCGGGCACTGAAGCTTTCTTT. Translation: CASSPGRAGTEAFF.

This clone occurred many times. V is TRBV7-2 and J is TRBJ2-2; 7 bases are shared with TRBD1. CDR3 length: 13 amino acids. Unmatched junction bases numbered 2, after V lost 5 bases and J lost 5 bases. Germline assignment: CDR1 SGHTA and CDR2 FQGNSA. CDR3 region: CASSPQGTGELFF. The CDR3 DNA follows: TGTGCCAGCAGCCCACAGGGGACCGGGGAGCTGTTTTTT.

The chain joins TRBV7-3 to TRBJ2-1; D is ambiguous. The V gene lost 0 bases and the J gene lost 10 bases, with 7 bases spanning the gap. This CDR3 has 12 amino acids. Germline CDR1 and CDR2: SGHTA and FQGTGA. The CDR3 is CASSLTFGEQFF. As DNA, the CDR3 is TGTGCCAGCAGCTTAACCTTCGGGGAGCAGTTCTTC.